Listed here are 22 T cell receptor beta chains from one sample, sequenced in a study of blood T cell repertoires in COVID-19. Here immunoSEQ multiplex PCR was the method, and the copy in TCRdb shows in-frame clones only, minus some. Of roughly 120,000 clones in the sample, just over 85% were seen once. The specimen was peripheral blood. The receptor set was obtained from a woman between 45 and 60 years old with active or convalescent COVID-19.

The chain is built from TRBV6-1 and TRBJ2-3; 10 nucleotides match TRBD2. Germline V gives CDR1 MNHNS, CDR2 SASEGT. The CDR3 covers 18 residues. Trimming at V came to 0 bases and at J to 5 bases, leaving 11 bases not matched to a gene. In nucleotides, the CDR3 is TGTGCCAGCAGTGAAGCGCTTCGAGGAGCGGGAGGGATAGATACGCAGTATTTT. This codes for CASSEALRGAGGIDTQYF.

The chain joins TRBV19 to TRBJ2-7, with TRBD1 matching 8 bases. CDR1 and CDR2 from the germline V gene are LNHDA and SQIVND (reference sequence). The CDR3 contains 17 residues. Trimming cost V 0 bases and J 2 bases; bases outside gene matches: 9. CDR3 coding DNA: TGTGCCAGTAGTATAGAGGGTCCAGGGGGCAGCACCTACGAGCAGTACTTC. It translates to CASSIEGPGGSTYEQYF.

J is TRBJ2-7 and V is TRBV5-4, with 8 bases matching TRBD1. The CDR3 covers 14 residues. The V gene end was trimmed by 3 bases and the J gene end by 4 bases; junction bases not matched to a gene: 6. The germline V gene encodes CDR1 SGHNT and CDR2 YYREEE (reference sequence). The CDR3: CASSSGQGGYEQYF. The DNA of the CDR3 is TGTGCCAGCAGCTCAGGACAGGGAGGATACGAGCAGTACTTC.

This chain joins TRBV6-5 and TRBJ1-4; 7 positions agree with TRBD1. This CDR3 region has 15 residues. The V segment lost 5 bases and the J segment 5 bases; nucleotides outside the gene matches: 8. Germline lookup yields CDR1 MNHEY and CDR2 SVGAGI. CDR3 sequence: CASSRDRMPNEKLFF. The DNA for the CDR3 is TGTGCCAGCAGTCGGGACAGAATGCCAAATGAAAAACTGTTTTTT.

This sequence joins TRBV6-5 and TRBJ2-7, with 8 bases fitting TRBD2. CDR1 and CDR2 from the germline V gene are MNHEY and SVGAGI. There are 14 residues in the CDR3. After removal of 4 bases from V and 3 bases from J, the junction contained 5 bases not matched to a gene. Written as DNA, the CDR3 is TGTGCCAGCAGTTCTTTTGCGGGGGGCTACGAGCAGTACTTC. Translated, it gives CASSSFAGGYEQYF.

The rearrangement links TRBV13 to TRBJ2-1; 8 bases line up with TRBD2. With 3 bases clipped from V and 6 bases from J, the junction kept 4 bases outside the gene matches. The germline V gene has CDR1 PRHDT and CDR2 FYEKMQ (reference sequence). This CDR3 contains 14 residues. CDR3 nucleotides: TGTGCCAGCAGCTTTAGCGGGATGGGCAATGAGCAGTTCTTC. It specifies CASSFSGMGNEQFF. Full variable domain (missing parts from reference TRBV13 and TRBJ2-1): AAGVIQSPRHLIKEKRETATLKCYPIPRHDTVYWYQQGPGQDPQFLISFYEKMQSDKGSIPDRFSAQQFSDYHSELNMSSLELGDSALYFCASSFSGMGNEQFFGPGTRLTVL.

The genes are TRBV3-1 (or the pseudogene TRBV3-2) and TRBJ2-4, with 9 bases identical to TRBD2. V lost 4 bases and J lost 5; bases outside the gene matches: 21. CDR3 length equals 20 residues. The germline V gene has CDR1 LGHDT and CDR2 YNNKEL (reference sequence). The CDR3 reads CASSPGDNKRLAGIENIQYF. The CDR3 DNA reads TGTGCCAGCAGCCCTGGGGATAATAAAAGGCTAGCGGGAATAGAAAACATTCAGTACTTC.

The genes are TRBV27 and TRBJ1-3; D is ambiguous. The germline V gene encodes CDR1 MNHEY and CDR2 SMNVEV (reference sequence). This CDR3 spans 13 amino acids. V shed 3 bases and J shed 0 bases, with 3 bases lying between them. The CDR3 DNA follows: TGTGCCAGCAGTTTTATCTCTGGAAACACCATATATTTT. Protein sequence: CASSFISGNTIYF.

The chain employs TRBV29-1 and TRBJ1-1, with 8 nucleotides matching TRBD1. With V trimmed by 7 bases and J by 2 bases, 3 bases remained unmatched. The CDR3 is 12 amino acids. From germline, CDR1 is SQVTM and CDR2 ANQGSEA. CDR3 sequence: CSGGQGNTEAFF. In DNA, the CDR3 is TGCAGCGGAGGACAGGGTAACACTGAAGCTTTCTTT.

The chain carries TRBV27 and TRBJ2-7, with unresolved D. V lost 6 bases to trimming and J lost 2 bases, with 11 bases between them. The CDR3 loop spans 13 amino acids. Germline V lookup: CDR1 MNHEY, CDR2 SMNVEV (reference sequence). The CDR3 loop reads CASRVLGAYEQYF. CDR3 bases: TGTGCCAGCAGGGTCCTAGGTGCCTACGAGCAGTACTTC.

The chain is built from TRBV28 and TRBJ1-2; 9 bases match TRBD1. V gave up 6 bases and J gave up 4 bases; unmatched junction bases: 18. This CDR3 is built from 18 residues. The germline CDR1 and CDR2 sequences are MDHEN and SYDVKM. CDR3 loop: CASRTTGTGIGGFYGYTF. In nucleotides, the CDR3 is TGTGCCAGCAGGACCACCGGGACAGGGATCGGAGGGTTCTATGGCTACACCTTC.

The chain links TRBV10-3 to TRBJ1-5; 8 positions agree with TRBD1. The V gene's germline CDR1 is ENHRY and CDR2 SYGVKD. Trimming at V came to 2 bases and at J to 0 bases, leaving 9 bases not matched to a gene. CDR3 length: 18 residues. The CDR3 loop reads CAISEDRGSFYSNQPQHF. DNA for the CDR3: TGTGCCATCAGTGAGGACAGGGGATCCTTCTATAGCAATCAGCCCCAGCATTTT.

On this clone itself: Within the sample, other DNA sequences also encode this same CDR3. V usage is TRBV9 and J usage is TRBJ1-1; D remains unclear. Germline CDR1 is SGDLS and CDR2 is YYNGEE. V was pared by 0 bases and J by 3 bases, with 6 bases between. The CDR3 loop spans 13 amino acids. CDR3 bases: TGTGCCAGCAGCGTAGGAGGGTACACTGAAGCTTTCTTT. This translates into CASSVGGYTEAFF.

The rearrangement joins TRBV5-4 to TRBJ2-7, with D perhaps TRBD1 (6 bases). The V end was cut by 4 bases, the J end by 6 bases, with 11 bases between. Germline CDR1 SGHNT, CDR2 YYREEE (reference sequence). This CDR3 is 12 amino acids long. CDR3 DNA sequence: TGTGCCAGCAGCGGAGCAGGGGTCGAGCAGTACTTC. This encodes CASSGAGVEQYF.

This clone was detected only once. J is TRBJ1-2 and V is TRBV20-1; no definite D call. The CDR3 extends over 10 amino acids. With 7 bases removed from V and 8 bases from J, the gap between germline ends came to 11 bases. Germline V gives CDR1 DFQATT, CDR2 SNEGSKA (reference sequence). The chain's CDR3 is CSVYSEGYTF. The CDR3 coding sequence is TGCAGTGTGTATAGTGAGGGCTACACCTTC.

CDR3: CASRLDSLAGESYNEQFF. In DNA form, the CDR3 reads TGTGCAAGTCGCTTAGACTCGCTAGCGGGAGAGTCCTACAATGAGCAGTTCTTC. This chain joins TRBV12-2 and TRBJ2-1; TRBD2, the table's D call, was not compared with the DNA. TRBV12-2 is classified as a pseudogene. This CDR3 has 18 amino acids.

This clone was found a few times. The chain links TRBV11-3 to TRBJ2-7; 10 bases match TRBD2. CDR1 is SGHNT and CDR2 is YENEEA in the germline V gene. The junction had 1 base not matched to a gene; V was cut back by 2 bases and J by 6 bases. The CDR3 runs 13 residues. The CDR3 sequence is CASSLLAGVEQYF. The CDR3, as DNA: TGTGCCAGCAGCTTACTAGCGGGAGTCGAGCAGTACTTC.

J is TRBJ2-7 and V is TRBV5-6; D may be TRBD1 (6 bases). The CDR3 is made up of 13 amino acids. Between the trimmed V and J ends, which lost 5 bases and 0 bases, there was a span of 9 bases. CDR1 SGHDT and CDR2 YYEEEE come from the germline V gene. The CDR3 sequence is CASRKQGSYEQYF. The DNA for the CDR3 is TGTGCCAGCAGAAAACAGGGCTCCTACGAGCAGTACTTC.

This chain joins TRBV6-5 and TRBJ1-1; 8 bases agree with TRBD1. Germline V CDR1 and CDR2: MNHEY, SVGAGI. The CDR3 sequence is 16 residues long. With 4 bases clipped from V and 0 bases from J, the junction kept 7 bases outside the gene matches. CDR3 nucleotide sequence: TGTGCCAGCAGTTCCCCGGGACAGGTCTTGAACACTGAAGCTTTCTTT. It translates to CASSSPGQVLNTEAFF.

The gene calls are TRBV7-2 and TRBJ2-3; the D gene is possibly TRBD1 (6 bases). The V end lost 2 bases, the J end lost 5 bases, and 14 bases lay between the germline ends. Germline V gene sequence: CDR1 SGHTA, CDR2 FQGNSA. The CDR3 is 15 amino acids. In nucleotides, the CDR3 is TGTGCCAGCAGCTTATGGGGCAGGACAGAAGATACGCAGTATTTT. Translation gives CASSLWGRTEDTQYF.

This chain uses TRBV4-1 with TRBJ2-7; TRBD1 matches 9 bases. Germline trimming cut 4 bases from V and 1 base from J; bases unmatched to any gene: 2. The CDR3 totals 14 residues. Germline V lookup: CDR1 MGHRA, CDR2 YSYEKL. The DNA of the CDR3 is TGCGCCAGCAGCCTAGGGACAGGGTCCTACGAGCAGTACTTC. This encodes CASSLGTGSYEQYF.

The rearrangement uses TRBV7-9 and TRBJ2-2; possibly TRBD2 for D (6 bases). Trimming took off 5 bases at V and 1 base at J, with 11 bases between the two ends. Germline V gene sequence: CDR1 SEHNR, CDR2 FQNEAQ (reference sequence). The CDR3 loop spans 15 amino acids. The CDR3, as DNA: TGTGCCAGCAGCGGGAGGACTCTGAACACCGGGGAGCTGTTTTTT. Its protein is CASSGRTLNTGELFF.